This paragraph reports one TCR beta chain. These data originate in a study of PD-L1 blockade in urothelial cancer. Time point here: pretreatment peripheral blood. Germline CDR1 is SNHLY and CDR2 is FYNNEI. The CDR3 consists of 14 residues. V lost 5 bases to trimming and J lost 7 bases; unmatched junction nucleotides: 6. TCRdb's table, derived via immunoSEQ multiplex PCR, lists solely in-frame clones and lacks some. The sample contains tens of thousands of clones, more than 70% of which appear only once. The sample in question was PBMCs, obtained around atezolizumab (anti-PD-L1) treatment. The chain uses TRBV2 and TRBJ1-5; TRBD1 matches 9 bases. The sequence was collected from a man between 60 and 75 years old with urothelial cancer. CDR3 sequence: CASSTDRGWQPQHF. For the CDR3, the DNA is TGTGCCAGCAGTACCGACAGGGGGTGGCAGCCCCAGCATTTT.